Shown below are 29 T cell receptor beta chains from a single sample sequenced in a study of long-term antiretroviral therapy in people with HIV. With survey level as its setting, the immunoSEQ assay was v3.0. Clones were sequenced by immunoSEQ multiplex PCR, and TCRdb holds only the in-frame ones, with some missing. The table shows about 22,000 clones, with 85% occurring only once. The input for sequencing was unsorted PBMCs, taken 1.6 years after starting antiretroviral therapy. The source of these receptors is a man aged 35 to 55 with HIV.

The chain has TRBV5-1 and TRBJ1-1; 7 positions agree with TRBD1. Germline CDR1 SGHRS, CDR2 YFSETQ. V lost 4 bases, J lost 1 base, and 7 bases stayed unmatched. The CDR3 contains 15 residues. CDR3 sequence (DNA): TGCGCCAGCAGCGGGGGTGGGACAGAGAACACTGAAGCTTTCTTT. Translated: CASSGGGTENTEAFF.

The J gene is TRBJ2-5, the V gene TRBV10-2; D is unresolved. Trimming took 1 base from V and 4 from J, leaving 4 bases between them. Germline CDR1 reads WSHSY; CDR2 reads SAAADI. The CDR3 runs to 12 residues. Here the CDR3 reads CASSEWRETQYF. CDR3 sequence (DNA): TGCGCCAGCAGTGAGTGGAGAGAGACCCAGTACTTC.

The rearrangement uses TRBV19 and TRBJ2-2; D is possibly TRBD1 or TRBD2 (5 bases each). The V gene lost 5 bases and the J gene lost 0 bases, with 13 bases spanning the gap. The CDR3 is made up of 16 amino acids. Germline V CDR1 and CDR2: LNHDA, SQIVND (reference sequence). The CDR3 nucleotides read TGTGCCAGTAGTCCGACCGGGACGACGAACACCGGGGAGCTGTTTTTT. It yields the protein CASSPTGTTNTGELFF.

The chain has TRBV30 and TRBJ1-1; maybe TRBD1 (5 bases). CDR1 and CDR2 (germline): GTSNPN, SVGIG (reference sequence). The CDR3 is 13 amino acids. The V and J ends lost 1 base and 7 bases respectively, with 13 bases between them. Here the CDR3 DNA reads TGTGCCTGGAGTGCGGGACCCGGGGGTGAAGCTTTCTTT. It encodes CAWSAGPGGEAFF.

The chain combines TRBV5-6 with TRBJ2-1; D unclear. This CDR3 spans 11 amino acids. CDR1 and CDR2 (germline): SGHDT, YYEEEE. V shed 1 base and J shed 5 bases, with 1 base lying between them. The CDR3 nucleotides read TGTGCCAGCAGCTTGCACAATGAGCAGTTCTTC. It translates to CASSLHNEQFF.

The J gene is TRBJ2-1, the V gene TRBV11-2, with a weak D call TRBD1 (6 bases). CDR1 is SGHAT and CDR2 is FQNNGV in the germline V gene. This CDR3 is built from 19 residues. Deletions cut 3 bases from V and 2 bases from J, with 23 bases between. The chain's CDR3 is CASSFHRGGMAFAYNEQFF. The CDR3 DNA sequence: TGTGCCAGCAGCTTCCACCGTGGGGGCATGGCCTTCGCCTACAATGAGCAGTTCTTC.

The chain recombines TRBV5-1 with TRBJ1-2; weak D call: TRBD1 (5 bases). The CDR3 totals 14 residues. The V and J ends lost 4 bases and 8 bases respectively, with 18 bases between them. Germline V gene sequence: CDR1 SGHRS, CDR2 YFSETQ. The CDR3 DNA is TGCGCCAGCAGCCCCCCGACCCGAGGGGTAGGCTACACCTTC. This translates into CASSPPTRGVGYTF. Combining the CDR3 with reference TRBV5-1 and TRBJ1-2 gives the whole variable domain KAGVTQTPRYLIKTRGQQVTLSCSPISGHRSVSWYQQTPGQGLQFLFEYFSETQRNKGNFPGRFSGRQFSNSRSEMNVSTLELGDSALYLCASSPPTRGVGYTFGSGTRLTVV.

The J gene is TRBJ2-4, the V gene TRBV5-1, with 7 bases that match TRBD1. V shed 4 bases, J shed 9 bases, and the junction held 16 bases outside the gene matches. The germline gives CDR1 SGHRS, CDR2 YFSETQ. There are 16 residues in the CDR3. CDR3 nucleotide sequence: TGCGCCAGCAGCCTGGTAGGACAGGCCGCAAGTGTCATTCAGTACTTC. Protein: CASSLVGQAASVIQYF.

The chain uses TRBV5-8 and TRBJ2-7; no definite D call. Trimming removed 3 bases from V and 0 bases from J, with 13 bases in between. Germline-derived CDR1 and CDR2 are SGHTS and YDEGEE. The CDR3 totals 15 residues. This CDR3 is CASSSGPLSSYEQYF. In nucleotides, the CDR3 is TGTGCCAGCAGCTCCGGGCCTCTTAGCTCCTACGAGCAGTACTTC.

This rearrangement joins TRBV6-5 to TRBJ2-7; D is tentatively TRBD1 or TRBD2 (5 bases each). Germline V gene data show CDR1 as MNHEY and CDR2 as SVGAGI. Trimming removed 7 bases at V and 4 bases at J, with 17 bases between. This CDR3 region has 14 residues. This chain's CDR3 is CASMGPARGYEQYF. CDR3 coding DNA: TGTGCCAGCATGGGGCCCGCGAGGGGTTACGAGCAGTACTTC.

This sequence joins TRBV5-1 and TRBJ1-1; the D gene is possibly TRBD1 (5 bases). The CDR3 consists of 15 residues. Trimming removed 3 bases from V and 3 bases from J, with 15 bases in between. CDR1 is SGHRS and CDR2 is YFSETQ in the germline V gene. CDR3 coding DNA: TGCGCCAGCAGCTCCCAAGGGGTGAGGGACACTGAAGCTTTCTTT. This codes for CASSSQGVRDTEAFF.

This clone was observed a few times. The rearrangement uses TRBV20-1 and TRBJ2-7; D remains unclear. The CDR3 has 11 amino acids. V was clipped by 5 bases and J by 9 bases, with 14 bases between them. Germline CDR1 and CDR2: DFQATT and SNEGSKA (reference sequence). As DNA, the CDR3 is TGCAGTGCTTTCTCGGATGGCGGGCAGTACTTC. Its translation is CSAFSDGGQYF.

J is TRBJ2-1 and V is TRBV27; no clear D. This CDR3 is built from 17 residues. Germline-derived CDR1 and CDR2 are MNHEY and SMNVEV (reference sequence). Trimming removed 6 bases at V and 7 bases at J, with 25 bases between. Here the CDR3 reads CASRAERDRLLGNEQFF. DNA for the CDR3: TGTGCCAGCAGGGCAGAACGAGACCGACTGCTAGGAAATGAGCAGTTCTTC.

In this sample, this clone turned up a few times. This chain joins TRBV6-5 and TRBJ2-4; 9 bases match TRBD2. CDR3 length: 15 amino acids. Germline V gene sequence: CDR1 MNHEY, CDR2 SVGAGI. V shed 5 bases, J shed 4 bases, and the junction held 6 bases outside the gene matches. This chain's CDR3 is CASSPAGGTKNIQYF. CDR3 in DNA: TGTGCCAGCAGTCCCGCGGGGGGGACAAAAAACATTCAGTACTTC.

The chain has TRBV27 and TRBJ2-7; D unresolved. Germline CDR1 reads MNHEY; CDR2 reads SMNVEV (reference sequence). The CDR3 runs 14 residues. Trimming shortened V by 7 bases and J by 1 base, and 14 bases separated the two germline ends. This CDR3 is CASKRERGSYEQYF. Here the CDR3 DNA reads TGTGCCAGCAAAAGAGAAAGAGGTTCCTACGAGCAGTACTTC.

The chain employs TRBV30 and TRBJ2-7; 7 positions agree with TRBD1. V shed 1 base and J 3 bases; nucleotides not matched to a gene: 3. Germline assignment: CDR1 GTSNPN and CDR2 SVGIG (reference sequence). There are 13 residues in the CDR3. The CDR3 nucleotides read TGTGCCTGGAGTGAGGGGGCGATCTACGAGCAGTACTTC. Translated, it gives CAWSEGAIYEQYF.

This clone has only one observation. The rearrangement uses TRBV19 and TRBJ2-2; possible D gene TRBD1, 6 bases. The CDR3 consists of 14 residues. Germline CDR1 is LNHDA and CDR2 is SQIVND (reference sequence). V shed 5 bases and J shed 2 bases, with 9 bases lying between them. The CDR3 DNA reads TGTGCCAGTAGTTGGGACACTAACACCGGGGAGCTGTTTTTT. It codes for CASSWDTNTGELFF.

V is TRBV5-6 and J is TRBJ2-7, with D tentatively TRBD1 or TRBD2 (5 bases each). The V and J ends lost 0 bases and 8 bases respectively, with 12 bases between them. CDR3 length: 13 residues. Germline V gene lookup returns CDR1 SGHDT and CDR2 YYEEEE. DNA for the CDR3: TGTGCCAGCAGCTTGGCCGCCGGGGCCCAGCAGTACTTC. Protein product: CASSLAAGAQQYF.

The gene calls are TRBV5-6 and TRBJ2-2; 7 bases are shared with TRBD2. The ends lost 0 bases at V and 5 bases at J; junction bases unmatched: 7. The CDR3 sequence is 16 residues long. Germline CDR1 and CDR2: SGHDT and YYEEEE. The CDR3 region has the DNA TGTGCCAGCAGCTTGGGGCTGGGAGGGCCAACCGGGGAGCTGTTTTTT. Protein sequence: CASSLGLGGPTGELFF.

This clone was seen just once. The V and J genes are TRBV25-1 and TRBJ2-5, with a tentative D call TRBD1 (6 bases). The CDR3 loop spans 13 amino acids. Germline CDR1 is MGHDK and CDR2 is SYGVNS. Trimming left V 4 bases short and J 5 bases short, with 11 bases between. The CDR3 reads CASSVTGWETQYF. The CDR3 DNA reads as TGTGCCAGCAGTGTTACAGGGTGGGAGACCCAGTACTTC.

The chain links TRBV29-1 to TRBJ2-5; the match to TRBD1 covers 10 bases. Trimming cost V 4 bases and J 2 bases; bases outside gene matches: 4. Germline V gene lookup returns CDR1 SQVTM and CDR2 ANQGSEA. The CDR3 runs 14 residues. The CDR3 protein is CSVVPDRGQETQYF. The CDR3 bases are TGCAGCGTTGTACCGGACAGGGGGCAAGAGACCCAGTACTTC.

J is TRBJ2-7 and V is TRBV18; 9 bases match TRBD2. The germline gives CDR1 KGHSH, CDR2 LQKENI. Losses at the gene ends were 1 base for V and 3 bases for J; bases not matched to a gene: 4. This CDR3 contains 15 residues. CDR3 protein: CASSPQASGDYEQYF. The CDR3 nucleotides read TGTGCCAGCTCACCACAGGCTAGCGGGGACTACGAGCAGTACTTC.

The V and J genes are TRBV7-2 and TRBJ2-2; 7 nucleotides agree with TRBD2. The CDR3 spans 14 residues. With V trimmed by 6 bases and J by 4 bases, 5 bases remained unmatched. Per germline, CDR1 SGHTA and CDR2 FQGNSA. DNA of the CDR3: TGTGCCAGCAGTAGAGCGGGACCCACCGGGGAGCTGTTTTTT. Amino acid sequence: CASSRAGPTGELFF.

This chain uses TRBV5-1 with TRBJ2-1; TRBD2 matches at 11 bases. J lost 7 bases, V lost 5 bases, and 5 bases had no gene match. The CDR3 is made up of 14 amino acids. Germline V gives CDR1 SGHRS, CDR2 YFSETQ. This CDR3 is CASRMTSGNNEQFF. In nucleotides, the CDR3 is TGCGCCAGCAGAATGACTAGCGGGAATAATGAGCAGTTCTTC.

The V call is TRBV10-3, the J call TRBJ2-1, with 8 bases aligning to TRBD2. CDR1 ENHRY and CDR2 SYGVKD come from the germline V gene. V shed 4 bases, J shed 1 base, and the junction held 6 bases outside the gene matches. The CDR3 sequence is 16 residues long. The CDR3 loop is CAISGSSGNSYNEQFF. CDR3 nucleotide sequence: TGTGCCATCAGTGGTAGTAGCGGGAATTCCTACAATGAGCAGTTCTTC.

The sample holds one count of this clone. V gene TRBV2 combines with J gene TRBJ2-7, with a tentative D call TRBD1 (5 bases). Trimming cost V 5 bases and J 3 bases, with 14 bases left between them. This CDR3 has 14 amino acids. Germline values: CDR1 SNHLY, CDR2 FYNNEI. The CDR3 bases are TGTGCCAGCAGTCGCACAGGTAAGGGCTACGAGCAGTACTTC. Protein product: CASSRTGKGYEQYF.

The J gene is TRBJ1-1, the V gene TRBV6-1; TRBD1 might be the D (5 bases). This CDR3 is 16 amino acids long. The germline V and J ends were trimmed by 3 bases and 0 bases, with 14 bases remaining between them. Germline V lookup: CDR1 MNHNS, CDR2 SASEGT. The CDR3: CASSDYLGTVNTEAFF. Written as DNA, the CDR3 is TGTGCCAGCAGTGATTATCTTGGGACTGTGAACACTGAAGCTTTCTTT.

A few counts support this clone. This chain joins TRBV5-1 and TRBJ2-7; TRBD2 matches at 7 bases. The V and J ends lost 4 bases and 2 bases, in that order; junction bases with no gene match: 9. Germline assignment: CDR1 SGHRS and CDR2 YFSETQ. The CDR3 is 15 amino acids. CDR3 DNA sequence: TGCGCCAGCAGCCGTGGGACTACGAATGCCTACGAGCAGTACTTC. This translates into CASSRGTTNAYEQYF.

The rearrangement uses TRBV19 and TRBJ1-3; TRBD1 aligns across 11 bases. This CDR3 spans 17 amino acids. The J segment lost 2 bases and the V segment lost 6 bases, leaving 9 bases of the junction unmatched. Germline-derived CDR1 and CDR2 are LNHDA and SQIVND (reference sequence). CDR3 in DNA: TGTGCCAGTAGATCTCCCCTGGGACAGGGGGCTGGAAACACCATATATTTT. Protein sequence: CASRSPLGQGAGNTIYF.